Each of the 7 T cell receptor beta chains below was sequenced from the same sample in a study of cytomegalovirus exposure and HLA in healthy donors. Libraries were prepared by immunoSEQ multiplex PCR; TCRdb keeps only in-frame clonotypes and omits some of them. The profile shows some 130,000 clones, 86% of them singletons. The sample taken for sequencing was PBMCs. These receptor sequences come from a man between 18 and 29 years old in good health and CMV-seronegative.

There are a few counts of this clone. The rearrangement uses TRBV7-2 and TRBJ1-6, with D perhaps matching TRBD1 (5 bases). The V gene's germline CDR1 is SGHTA and CDR2 FQGNSA. This CDR3 has 16 residues. V was clipped by 4 bases and J by 4 bases, with 14 bases between them. The CDR3, as DNA: TGTGCCAGCAGCTCCCAGGGTTTCACGTATAATTCACCCCTCCACTTT. Translated, it gives CASSSQGFTYNSPLHF.

The chain links TRBV4-1 to TRBJ2-1, with D unclear. Germline CDR1 is MGHRA and CDR2 is YSYEKL. The V end lost 0 bases, the J end lost 10 bases, and 7 bases lay between the germline ends. The CDR3 is 12 residues long. CDR3 sequence: CASSQDPAEQFF. CDR3 nucleotides: TGCGCCAGCAGCCAAGATCCAGCGGAGCAGTTCTTC.

This rearrangement joins TRBV29-1 to TRBJ2-3; 16 positions match TRBD2. The junction had 10 bases not matched to a gene; V was cut back by 8 bases and J by 5 bases. CDR3 length equals 16 residues. From germline, CDR1 is SQVTM and CDR2 ANQGSEA. The CDR3 sequence: CSTGTSGRAGGDTQYF. CDR3 coding DNA: TGCAGCACTGGGACTAGCGGGAGGGCTGGCGGAGATACGCAGTATTTT.

As DNA, the CDR3 is TGTGCCAGCAGCCCCGGACTAGCGGACTCCTACGAGCAGTACTTC. Protein product: CASSPGLADSYEQYF. The chain couples TRBV7-8 to TRBJ2-7; 10 bases are shared with TRBD2. CDR1 and CDR2 (germline): SGHVS, FQNEAQ. The ends lost 5 bases at V and 0 bases at J; junction bases unmatched: 4. CDR3 length: 15 amino acids. Filled out from reference TRBV7-8 and TRBJ2-7, the complete variable domain reads GAGVSQSPRYKVAKRGQDVALRCDPISGHVSLFWYQQALGQGPEFLTYFQNEAQLDKSGLPSDRFFAERPEGSVSTLKIQRTQQEDSAVYLCASSPGLADSYEQYFGPGTRLTVT.

The genes are TRBV7-8 and TRBJ2-7; TRBD1 agrees at 10 bases. The CDR3 covers 16 residues. The germline CDR1 and CDR2 sequences are SGHVS and FQNEAQ. V lost 5 bases, J lost 6 bases, and 13 bases stayed unmatched. CDR3 sequence reads: CASSGKATGGFGEQYF. As DNA, the CDR3 is TGTGCCAGCAGCGGAAAGGCGACAGGGGGCTTTGGCGAGCAGTACTTC.

The rearrangement uses TRBV11-3 and TRBJ2-1, with a tentative D call TRBD2 (5 bases). Germline loops: CDR1 SGHNT, CDR2 YENEEA. The V end lost 4 bases, the J end lost 4 bases, and 11 bases lay between the germline ends. This CDR3 is 14 amino acids long. The CDR3 DNA reads as TGTGCCAGCAGCTCGGCTAGCCCTTACAATGAGCAGTTCTTC. Protein: CASSSASPYNEQFF.

In its sample, this clone was seen a few times. The chain has TRBV5-1 and TRBJ1-1, with D possibly TRBD1 on 6 matching bases. Trimming stripped 0 bases from V and 0 bases from J, with 9 bases between. CDR3 length: 15 amino acids. Germline V gene data show CDR1 as SGHRS and CDR2 as YFSETQ. CDR3 amino acids: CASSLVGHMNTEAFF. The CDR3 coding sequence is TGCGCCAGCAGCTTGGTGGGACACATGAACACTGAAGCTTTCTTT.